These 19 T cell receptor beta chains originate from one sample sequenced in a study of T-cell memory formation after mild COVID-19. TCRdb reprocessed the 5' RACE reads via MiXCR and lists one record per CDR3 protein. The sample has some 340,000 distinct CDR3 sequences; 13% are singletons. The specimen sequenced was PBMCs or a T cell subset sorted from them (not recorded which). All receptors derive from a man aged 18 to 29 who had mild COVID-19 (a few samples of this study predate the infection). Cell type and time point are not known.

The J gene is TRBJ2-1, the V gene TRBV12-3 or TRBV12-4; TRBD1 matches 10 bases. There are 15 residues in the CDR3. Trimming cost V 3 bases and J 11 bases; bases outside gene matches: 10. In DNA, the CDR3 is TGTGCCAGCAGTTTTACCGGGACAGGGGAATGGCAGCAGTTCTTC. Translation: CASSFTGTGEWQQFF.

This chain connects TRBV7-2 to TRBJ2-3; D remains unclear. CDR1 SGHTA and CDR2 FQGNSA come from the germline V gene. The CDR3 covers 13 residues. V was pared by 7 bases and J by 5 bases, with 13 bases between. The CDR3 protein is CASTPGGGDTQYF. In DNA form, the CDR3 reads TGTGCCAGCACCCCCGGCGGCGGAGATACGCAGTATTTT.

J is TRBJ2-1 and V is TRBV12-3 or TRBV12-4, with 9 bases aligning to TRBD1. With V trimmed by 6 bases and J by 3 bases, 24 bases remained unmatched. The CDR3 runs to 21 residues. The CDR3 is CASSSLVYGTGRVRGYNEQFF. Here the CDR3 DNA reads TGTGCCAGCAGCAGTTTGGTATATGGGACAGGGAGGGTAAGGGGCTACAATGAGCAGTTCTTC.

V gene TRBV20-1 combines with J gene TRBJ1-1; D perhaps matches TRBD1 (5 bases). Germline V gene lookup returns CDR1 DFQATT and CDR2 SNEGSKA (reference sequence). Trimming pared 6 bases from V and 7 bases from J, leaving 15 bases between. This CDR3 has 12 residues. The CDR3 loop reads CSAEGDGIEAFF. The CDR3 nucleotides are TGCAGTGCGGAAGGGGACGGCATTGAAGCTTTCTTT.

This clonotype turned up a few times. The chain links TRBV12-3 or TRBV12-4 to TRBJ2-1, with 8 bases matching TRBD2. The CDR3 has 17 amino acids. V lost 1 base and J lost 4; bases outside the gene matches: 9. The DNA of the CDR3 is TGTGCCAGCAGTTTAGGCCCCAACGGGGGGGCATACAATGAGCAGTTCTTC. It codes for CASSLGPNGGAYNEQFF.

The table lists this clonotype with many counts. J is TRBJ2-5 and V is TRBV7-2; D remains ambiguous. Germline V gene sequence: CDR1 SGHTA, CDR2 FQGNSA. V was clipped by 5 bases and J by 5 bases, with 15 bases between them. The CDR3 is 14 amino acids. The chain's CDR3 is CASSANQVGETQYF. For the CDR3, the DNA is TGTGCCAGCAGCGCGAACCAGGTTGGGGAGACCCAGTACTTC.

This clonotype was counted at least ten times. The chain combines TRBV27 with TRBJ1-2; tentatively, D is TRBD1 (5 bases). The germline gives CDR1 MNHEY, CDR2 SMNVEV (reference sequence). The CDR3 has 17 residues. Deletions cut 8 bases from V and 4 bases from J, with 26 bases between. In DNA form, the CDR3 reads TGTGCCAGCCTCGGGGCAAGAGCGCGAGGTGGGGGCTATGGCTACACCTTC. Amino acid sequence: CASLGARARGGGYGYTF.

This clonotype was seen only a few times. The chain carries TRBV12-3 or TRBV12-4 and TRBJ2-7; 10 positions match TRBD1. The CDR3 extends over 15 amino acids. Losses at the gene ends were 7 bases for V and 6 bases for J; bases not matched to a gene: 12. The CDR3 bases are TGTGCCAGCACCCGCGGGACAGGGGTGGAGGGCGAGCAGTACTTC. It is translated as CASTRGTGVEGEQYF.

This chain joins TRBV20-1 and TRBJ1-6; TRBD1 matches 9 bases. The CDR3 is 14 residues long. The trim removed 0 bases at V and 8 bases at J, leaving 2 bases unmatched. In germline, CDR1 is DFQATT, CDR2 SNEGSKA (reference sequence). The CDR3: CSAREGTGYSPLHF. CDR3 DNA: TGCAGTGCTAGAGAGGGGACAGGGTATTCACCCCTCCACTTT.

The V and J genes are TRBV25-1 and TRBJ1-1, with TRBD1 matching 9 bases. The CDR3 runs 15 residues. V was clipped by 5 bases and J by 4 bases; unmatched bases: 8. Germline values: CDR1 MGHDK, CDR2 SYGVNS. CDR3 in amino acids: CASSPRGQGPTEAFF. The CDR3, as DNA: TGTGCCAGCAGTCCGAGGGGACAGGGACCCACTGAAGCTTTCTTT.

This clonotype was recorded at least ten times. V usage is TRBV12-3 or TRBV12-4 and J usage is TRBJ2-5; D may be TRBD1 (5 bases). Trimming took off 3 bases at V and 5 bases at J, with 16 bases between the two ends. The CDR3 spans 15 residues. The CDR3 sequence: CASSFGEQGRETQYF. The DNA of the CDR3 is TGTGCCAGCAGTTTTGGCGAGCAGGGTCGGGAGACCCAGTACTTC.

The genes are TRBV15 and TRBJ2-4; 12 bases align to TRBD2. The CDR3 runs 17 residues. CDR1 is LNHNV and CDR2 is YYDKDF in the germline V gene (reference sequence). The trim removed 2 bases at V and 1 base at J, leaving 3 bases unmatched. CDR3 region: CATSRPTSGGAKNIQYF. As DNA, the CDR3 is TGTGCCACCAGCAGACCTACTAGCGGGGGGGCCAAAAACATTCAGTACTTC.

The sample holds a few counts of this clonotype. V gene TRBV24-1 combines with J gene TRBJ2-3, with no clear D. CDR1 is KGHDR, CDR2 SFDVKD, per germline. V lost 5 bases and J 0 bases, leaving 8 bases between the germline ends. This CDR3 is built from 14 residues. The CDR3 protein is CATSVAASTDTQYF. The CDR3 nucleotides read TGTGCCACCAGTGTAGCCGCGAGCACAGATACGCAGTATTTT.

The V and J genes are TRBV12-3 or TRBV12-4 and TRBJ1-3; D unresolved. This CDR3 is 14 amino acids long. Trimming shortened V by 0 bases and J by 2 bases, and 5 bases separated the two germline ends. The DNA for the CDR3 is TGTGCCAGCAGTTTAGCGCGGGCTGGAAACACCATATATTTT. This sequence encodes CASSLARAGNTIYF.

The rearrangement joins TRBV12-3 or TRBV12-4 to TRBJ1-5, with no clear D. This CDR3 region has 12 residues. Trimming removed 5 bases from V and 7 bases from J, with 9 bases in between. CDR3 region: CASSDRAQPQHF. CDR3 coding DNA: TGTGCCAGCAGTGATAGGGCCCAGCCCCAGCATTTT.

CDR3: CASSLAGRGSIFGELFF. CDR3 in DNA: TGTGCCAGCAGCTTAGCTGGTAGGGGTTCTATCTTCGGGGAGCTGTTTTTT. V gene TRBV7-9 combines with J gene TRBJ2-2; D is possibly TRBD1 (5 bases). Germline CDR1 is SEHNR and CDR2 is FQNEAQ (reference sequence). The CDR3 runs to 17 residues. The V end lost 0 bases, the J end lost 7 bases, and 18 bases lay between the germline ends.

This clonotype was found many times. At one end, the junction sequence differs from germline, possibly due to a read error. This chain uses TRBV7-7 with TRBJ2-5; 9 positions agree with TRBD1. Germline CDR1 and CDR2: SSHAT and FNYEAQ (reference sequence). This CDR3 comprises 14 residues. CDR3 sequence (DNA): TGTGCTAGCAGCTTACAGGGGGCGCGAGAGACCCAGTACTTC. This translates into CASSLQGARETQYF.

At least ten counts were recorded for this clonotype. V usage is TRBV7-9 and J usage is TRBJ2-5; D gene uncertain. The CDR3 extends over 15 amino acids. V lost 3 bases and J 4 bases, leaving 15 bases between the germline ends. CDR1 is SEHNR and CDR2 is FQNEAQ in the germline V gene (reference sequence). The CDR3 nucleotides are TGTGCCAGCAGCTTTCTCTCGTTGGCCTCAGAGACCCAGTACTTC. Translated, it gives CASSFLSLASETQYF. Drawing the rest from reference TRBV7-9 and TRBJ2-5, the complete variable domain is DTGVSQNPRHKITKRGQNVTFRCDPISEHNRLYWYRQTLGQGPEFLTYFQNEAQLEKSRLLSDRFSAERPKGSFSTLEIQRTEQGDSAMYLCASSFLSLASETQYFGPGTRLLVL.

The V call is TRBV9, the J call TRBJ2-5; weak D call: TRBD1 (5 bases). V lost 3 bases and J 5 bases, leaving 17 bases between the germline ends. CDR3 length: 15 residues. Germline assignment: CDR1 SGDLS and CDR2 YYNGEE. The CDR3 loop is CASSGGQGPTETQYF. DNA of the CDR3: TGTGCCAGCAGCGGGGGCCAAGGGCCTACGGAGACCCAGTACTTC.